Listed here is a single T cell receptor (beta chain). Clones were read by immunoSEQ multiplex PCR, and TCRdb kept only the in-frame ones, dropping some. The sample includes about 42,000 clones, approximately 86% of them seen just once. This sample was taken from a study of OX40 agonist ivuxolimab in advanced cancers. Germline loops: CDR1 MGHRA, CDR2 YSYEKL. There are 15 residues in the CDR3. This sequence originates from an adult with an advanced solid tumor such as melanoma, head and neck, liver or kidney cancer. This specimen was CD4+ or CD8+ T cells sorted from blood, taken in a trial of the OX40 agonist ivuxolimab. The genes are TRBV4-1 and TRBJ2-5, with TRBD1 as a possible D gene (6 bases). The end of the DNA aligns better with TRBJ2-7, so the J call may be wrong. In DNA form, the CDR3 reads TGCGCCAGCAGCCAAGATGACAGGATCACCTACGAGCAGTACTTC. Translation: CASSQDDRITYEQYF.